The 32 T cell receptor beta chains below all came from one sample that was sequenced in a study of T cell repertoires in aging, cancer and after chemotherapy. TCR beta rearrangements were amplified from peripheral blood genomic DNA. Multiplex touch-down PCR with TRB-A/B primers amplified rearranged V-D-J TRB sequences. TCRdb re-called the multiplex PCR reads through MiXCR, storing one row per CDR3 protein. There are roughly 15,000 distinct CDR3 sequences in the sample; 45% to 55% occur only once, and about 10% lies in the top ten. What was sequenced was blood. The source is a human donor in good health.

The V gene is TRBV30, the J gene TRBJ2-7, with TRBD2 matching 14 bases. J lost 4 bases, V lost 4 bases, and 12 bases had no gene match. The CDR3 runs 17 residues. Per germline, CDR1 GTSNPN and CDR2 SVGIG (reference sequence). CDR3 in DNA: TGTGCCTGGAACCAAGACGGGACTAGCGGGAGTAGATACGAGCAGTACTTC. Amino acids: CAWNQDGTSGSRYEQYF.

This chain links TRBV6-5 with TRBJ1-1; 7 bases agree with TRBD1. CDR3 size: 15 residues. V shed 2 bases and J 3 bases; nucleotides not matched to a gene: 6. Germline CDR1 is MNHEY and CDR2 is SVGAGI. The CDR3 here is CASSYRTGAYTEAFF. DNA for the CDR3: TGTGCCAGCAGTTACAGAACAGGGGCGTACACTGAAGCTTTCTTT.

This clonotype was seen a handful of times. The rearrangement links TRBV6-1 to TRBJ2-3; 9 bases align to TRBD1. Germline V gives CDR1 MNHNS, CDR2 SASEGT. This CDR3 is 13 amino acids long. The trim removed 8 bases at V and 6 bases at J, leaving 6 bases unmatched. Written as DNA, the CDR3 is TGTGCCAGCGGGGACAGGGAGATGGATACGCAGTATTTT. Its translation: CASGDREMDTQYF.

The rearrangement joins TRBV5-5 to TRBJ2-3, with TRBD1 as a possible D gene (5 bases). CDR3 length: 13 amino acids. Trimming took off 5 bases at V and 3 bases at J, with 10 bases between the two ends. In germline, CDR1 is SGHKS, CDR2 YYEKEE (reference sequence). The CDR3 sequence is CASSRGITDTQYF. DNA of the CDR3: TGTGCCAGCAGTAGGGGAATTACAGATACGCAGTATTTT.

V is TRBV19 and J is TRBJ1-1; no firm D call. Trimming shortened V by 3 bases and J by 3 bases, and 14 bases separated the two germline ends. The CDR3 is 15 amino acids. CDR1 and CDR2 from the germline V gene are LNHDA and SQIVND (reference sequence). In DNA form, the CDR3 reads TGTGCCAGTAGTATCGGAAATTTGGCGGACACTGAAGCTTTCTTT. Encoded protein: CASSIGNLADTEAFF.

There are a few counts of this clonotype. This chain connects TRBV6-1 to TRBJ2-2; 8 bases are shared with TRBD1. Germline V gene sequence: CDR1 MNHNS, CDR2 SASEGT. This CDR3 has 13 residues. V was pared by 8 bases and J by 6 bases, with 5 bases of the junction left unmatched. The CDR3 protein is CASWTGIAGELFF. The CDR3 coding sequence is TGTGCCAGCTGGACAGGGATCGCCGGGGAGCTGTTTTTT.

The CDR3 here is CASSLLRGATDTQYF. In DNA form, the CDR3 reads TGTGCCAGCAGCCTTTTGCGGGGGGCGACAGATACGCAGTATTTT. J is TRBJ2-3 and V is TRBV7-2; 8 nucleotides match TRBD2. The CDR3 contains 15 residues. The V gene's germline CDR1 is SGHTA and CDR2 FQGNSA. The V gene end was trimmed by 5 bases and the J gene end by 3 bases; junction bases not matched to a gene: 7.

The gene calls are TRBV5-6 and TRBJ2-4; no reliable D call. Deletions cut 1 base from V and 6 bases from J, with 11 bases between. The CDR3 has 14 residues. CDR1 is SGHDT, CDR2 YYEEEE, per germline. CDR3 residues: CASSLFQSGNIQYF. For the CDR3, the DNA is TGTGCCAGCAGCTTGTTTCAGTCGGGAAACATTCAGTACTTC.

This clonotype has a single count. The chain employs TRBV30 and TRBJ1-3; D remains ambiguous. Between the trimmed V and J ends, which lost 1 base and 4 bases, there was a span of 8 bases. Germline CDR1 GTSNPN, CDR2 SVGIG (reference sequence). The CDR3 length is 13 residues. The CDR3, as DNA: TGTGCCTGGAGTGATGGTAGGGGAAACACCATATATTTT. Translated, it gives CAWSDGRGNTIYF.

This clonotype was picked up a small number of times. The CDR3 is CASSFSQNLYEQYF. CDR3 coding DNA: TGTGCCAGCAGCTTTAGTCAGAACCTGTACGAGCAGTACTTC. The chain combines TRBV5-5 with TRBJ2-7; D unclear. CDR1 SGHKS and CDR2 YYEKEE come from the germline V gene (reference sequence). The germline V and J ends were trimmed by 2 bases and 4 bases, with 13 bases remaining between them. This CDR3 is 14 amino acids long.

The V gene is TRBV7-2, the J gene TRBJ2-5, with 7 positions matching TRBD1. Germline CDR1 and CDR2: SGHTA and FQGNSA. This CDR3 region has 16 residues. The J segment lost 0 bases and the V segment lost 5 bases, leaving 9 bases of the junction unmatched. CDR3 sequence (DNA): TGTGCCAGCAGCCCTAGACAGGGCCGGTACCAAGAGACCCAGTACTTC. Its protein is CASSPRQGRYQETQYF. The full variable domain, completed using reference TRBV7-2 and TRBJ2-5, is GAGVSQSPSNKVTEKGKDVELRCDPISGHTALYWYRQSLGQGLEFLIYFQGNSAPDKSGLPSDRFSAERTGGSVSTLTIQRTQQEDSAVYLCASSPRQGRYQETQYFGPGTRLLVL.

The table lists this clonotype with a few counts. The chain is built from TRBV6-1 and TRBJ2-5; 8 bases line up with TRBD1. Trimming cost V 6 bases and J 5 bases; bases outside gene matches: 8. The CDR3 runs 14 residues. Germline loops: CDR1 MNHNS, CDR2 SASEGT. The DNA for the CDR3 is TGTGCCAGCAGAACCCGACAGGGGACGGAGACCCAGTACTTC. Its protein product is CASRTRQGTETQYF.

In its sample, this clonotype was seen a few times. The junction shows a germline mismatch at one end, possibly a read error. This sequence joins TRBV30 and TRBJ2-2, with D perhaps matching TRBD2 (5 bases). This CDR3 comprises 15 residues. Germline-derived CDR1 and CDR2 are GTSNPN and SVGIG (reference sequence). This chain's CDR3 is CAWSVPGRHTGEPFF. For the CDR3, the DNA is TGTGCCTGGAGTGTACCAGGCAGACACACCGGGGAGCCGTTTTTT.

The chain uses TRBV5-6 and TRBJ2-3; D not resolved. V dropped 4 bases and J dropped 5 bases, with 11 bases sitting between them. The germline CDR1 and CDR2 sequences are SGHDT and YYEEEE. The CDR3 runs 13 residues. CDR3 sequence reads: CASSLPSRDTQYF. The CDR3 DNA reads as TGTGCCAGCAGCCTCCCTTCCAGAGATACGCAGTATTTT.

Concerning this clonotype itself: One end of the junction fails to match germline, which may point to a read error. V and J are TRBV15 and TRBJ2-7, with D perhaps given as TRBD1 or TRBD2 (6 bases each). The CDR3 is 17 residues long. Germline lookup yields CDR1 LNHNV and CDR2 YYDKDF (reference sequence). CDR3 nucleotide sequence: TGTGCCACAAGCAGACTACGTTGGGGGCGGGAAACCTACGAGCAGTACTTC. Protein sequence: CATSRLRWGRETYEQYF.

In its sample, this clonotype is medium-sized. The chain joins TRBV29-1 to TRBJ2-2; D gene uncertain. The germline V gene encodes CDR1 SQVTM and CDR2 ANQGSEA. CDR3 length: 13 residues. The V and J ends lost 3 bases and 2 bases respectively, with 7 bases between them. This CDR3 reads CSVDRQNTGELFF. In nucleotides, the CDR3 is TGCAGCGTTGATCGCCAAAACACCGGGGAGCTGTTTTTT.

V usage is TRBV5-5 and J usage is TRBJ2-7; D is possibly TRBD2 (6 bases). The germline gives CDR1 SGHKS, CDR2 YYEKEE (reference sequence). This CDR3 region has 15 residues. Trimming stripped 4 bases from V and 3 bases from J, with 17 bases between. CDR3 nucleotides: TGTGCCAGCAGCCCGCGGCGGGAAACGGGCTACGAGCAGTACTTC. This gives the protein CASSPRRETGYEQYF.

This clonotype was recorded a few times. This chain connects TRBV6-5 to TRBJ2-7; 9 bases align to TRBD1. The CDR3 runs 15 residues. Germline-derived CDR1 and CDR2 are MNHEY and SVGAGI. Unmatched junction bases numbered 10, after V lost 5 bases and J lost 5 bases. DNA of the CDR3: TGTGCCAGCAGTATCACAGGGGGCGAGAAACACGAGCAGTACTTC. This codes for CASSITGGEKHEQYF.

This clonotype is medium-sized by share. CDR3 in amino acids: CSVDAVETQYF. The CDR3 nucleotides read TGCAGCGTTGATGCTGTGGAGACCCAGTACTTC. The gene calls are TRBV29-1 and TRBJ2-5; D unresolved. Germline CDR1 and CDR2: SQVTM and ANQGSEA. The CDR3 sequence is 11 residues long. The V and J ends lost 3 bases and 5 bases respectively, with 7 bases between them. Combining the CDR3 with reference TRBV29-1 and TRBJ2-5 gives the whole variable domain SAVISQKPSRDICQRGTSLTIQCQVDSQVTMMFWYRQQPGQSLTLIATANQGSEATYESGFVIDKFPISRPNLTFSTLTVSNMSPEDSSIYLCSVDAVETQYFGPGTRLLVL.

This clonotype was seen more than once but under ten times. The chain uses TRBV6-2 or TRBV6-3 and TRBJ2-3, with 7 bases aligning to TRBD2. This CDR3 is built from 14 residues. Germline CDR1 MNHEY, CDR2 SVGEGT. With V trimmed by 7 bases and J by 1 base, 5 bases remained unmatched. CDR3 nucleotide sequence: TGTGCCAGCACCGCGCTAGCGGGCACAGATACGCAGTATTTT. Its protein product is CASTALAGTDTQYF.

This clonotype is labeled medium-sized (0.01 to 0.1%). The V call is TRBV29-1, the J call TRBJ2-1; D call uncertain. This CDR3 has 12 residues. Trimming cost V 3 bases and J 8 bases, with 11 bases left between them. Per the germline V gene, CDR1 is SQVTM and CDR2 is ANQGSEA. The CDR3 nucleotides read TGCAGCGTTGACGCCCCGTCAGATGAGCAGTTCTTC. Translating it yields CSVDAPSDEQFF.

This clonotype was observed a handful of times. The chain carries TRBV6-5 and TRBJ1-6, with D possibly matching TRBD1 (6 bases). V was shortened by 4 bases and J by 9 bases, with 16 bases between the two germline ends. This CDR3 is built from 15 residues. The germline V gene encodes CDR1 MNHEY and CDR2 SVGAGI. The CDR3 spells CASSFSGEGGSPLHF. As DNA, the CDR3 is TGTGCCAGCAGTTTTTCAGGGGAAGGGGGTTCACCCCTCCACTTT.

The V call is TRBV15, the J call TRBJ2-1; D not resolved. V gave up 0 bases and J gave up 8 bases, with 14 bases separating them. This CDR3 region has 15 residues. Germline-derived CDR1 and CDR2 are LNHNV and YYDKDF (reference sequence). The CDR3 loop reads CATSRDMALGYEQFF. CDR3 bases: TGTGCCACCAGCAGAGATATGGCCTTGGGGTATGAGCAGTTCTTC.

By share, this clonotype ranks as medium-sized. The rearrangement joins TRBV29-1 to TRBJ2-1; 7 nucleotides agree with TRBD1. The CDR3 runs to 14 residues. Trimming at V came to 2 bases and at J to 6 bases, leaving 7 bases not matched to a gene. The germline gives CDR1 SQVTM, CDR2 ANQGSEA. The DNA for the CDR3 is TGCAGCGTTGAAAAGGGGGCGATCATCAATGAGCAGTTCTTC. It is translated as CSVEKGAIINEQFF.

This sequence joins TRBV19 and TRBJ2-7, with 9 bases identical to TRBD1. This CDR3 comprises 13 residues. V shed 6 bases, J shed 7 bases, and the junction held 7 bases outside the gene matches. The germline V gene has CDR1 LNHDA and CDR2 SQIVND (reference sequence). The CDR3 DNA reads TGTGCCAGTAGGAGGACAGGGGAAGGGGAGCAGTACTTC. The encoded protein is CASRRTGEGEQYF.

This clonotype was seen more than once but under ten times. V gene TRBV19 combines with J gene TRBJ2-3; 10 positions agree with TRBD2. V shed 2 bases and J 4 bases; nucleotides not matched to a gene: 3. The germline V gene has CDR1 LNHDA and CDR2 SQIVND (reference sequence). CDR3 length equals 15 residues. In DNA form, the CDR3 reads TGTGCCAGTAGTATAACTAGCGGGAATGCAGATACGCAGTATTTT. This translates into CASSITSGNADTQYF.

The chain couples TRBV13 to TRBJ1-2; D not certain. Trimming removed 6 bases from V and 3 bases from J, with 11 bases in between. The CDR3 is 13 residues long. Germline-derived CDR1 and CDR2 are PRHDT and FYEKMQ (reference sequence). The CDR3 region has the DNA TGTGCCAGCAGGGATTCGGATCACTATGGCTACACCTTC. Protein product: CASRDSDHYGYTF. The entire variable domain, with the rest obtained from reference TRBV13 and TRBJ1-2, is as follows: AAGVIQSPRHLIKEKRETATLKCYPIPRHDTVYWYQQGPGQDPQFLISFYEKMQSDKGSIPDRFSAQQFSDYHSELNMSSLELGDSALYFCASRDSDHYGYTFGSGTRLTVV.

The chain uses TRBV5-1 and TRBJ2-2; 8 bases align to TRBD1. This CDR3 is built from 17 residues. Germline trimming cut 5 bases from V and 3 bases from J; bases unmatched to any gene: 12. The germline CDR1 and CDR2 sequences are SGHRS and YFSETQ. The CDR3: CASRDPRAGGDTGELFF. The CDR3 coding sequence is TGCGCCAGCAGGGACCCTAGGGCAGGGGGCGACACCGGGGAGCTGTTTTTT.

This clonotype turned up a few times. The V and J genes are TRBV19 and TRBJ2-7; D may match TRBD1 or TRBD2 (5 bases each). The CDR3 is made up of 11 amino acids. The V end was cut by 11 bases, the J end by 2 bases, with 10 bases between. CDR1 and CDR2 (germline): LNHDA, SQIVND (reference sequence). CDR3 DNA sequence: TGTGCCGGGGGATTTACCTACGAGCAGTACTTC. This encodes CAGGFTYEQYF.

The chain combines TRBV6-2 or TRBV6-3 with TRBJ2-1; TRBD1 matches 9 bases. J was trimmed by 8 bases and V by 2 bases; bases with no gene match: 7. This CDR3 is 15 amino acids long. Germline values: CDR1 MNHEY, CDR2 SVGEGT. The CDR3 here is CASSYGGTGKHEQFF. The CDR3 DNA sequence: TGTGCCAGCAGTTACGGGGGGACAGGGAAACATGAGCAGTTCTTC.

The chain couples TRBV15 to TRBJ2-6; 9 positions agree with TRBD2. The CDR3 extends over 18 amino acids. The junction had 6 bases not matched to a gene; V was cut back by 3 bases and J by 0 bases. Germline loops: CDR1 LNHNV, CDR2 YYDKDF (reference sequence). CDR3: CATSSYLAGSSGANVLTF. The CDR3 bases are TGTGCCACCAGCAGCTACCTAGCGGGAAGCTCTGGGGCCAACGTCCTGACTTTC.

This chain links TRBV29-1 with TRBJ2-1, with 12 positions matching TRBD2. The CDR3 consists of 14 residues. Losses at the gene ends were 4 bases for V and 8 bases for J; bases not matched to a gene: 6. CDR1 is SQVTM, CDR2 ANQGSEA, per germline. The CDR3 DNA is TGCAGCGTTGGGGGACTAGCGGGCTTGGATGAGCAGTTCTTC. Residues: CSVGGLAGLDEQFF.